The rows below give T cell receptor beta chains drawn from one sample of a study of regulatory T cells in long-lasting Graves disease. Using its own MiXCR run on the multiplex PCR reads, TCRdb lists one record per CDR3 protein. The table has about 520,000 distinct CDR3 sequences, more than 10% seen once; the top ten hold around 10%. These data also featured in a second study, about T cells in Graves' hyperthyroidism and ophthalmopathy.

This specimen was peripheral blood mononuclear cells (PBMCs), taken at new diagnosis, from a patient treated with antithyroid drugs. These receptors were collected from a woman aged 25 to 39 with Graves disease. Both conserved end residues are part of each CDR3. The D gene is left open where the match is weak. Expanded clones get a size class; other rows say once, few or many, or leave the size out.

V gene: TRBV6-1; clone size: many; J gene: TRBJ2-7; D gene: TRBD2; CDR3 protein: CASSEFGTSGTYEQYF; CDR3 DNA: TGTGCCAGCAGTGAATTCGGGACTAGCGGTACTTACGAGCAGTACTTC
V gene: TRBV10-1; clone size: many; J gene: TRBJ2-2; D gene: TRBD2; CDR3 protein: CASSLGVAGSTGVTGELFF; CDR3 DNA: TGCGCCAGCAGCCTAGGGGTAGCGGGATCCACGGGGGTCACCGGGGAGCTGTTTTTT
V gene: TRBV3-1; clone size: NA; J gene: TRBJ2-7; D gene: NA; CDR3 protein: CASSQDWAGRYEQYF; CDR3 DNA: TGTGCCAGCAGCCAAGATTGGGCAGGGCGCTACGAGCAGTACTTC
V gene: TRBV11-2; clone size: many; J gene: TRBJ2-7; D gene: NA; CDR3 protein: CASSLGSHEQYF; CDR3 DNA: TGTGCCAGCAGCTTAGGCTCTCACGAGCAGTACTTC
V gene: TRBV11-2; clone size: many; J gene: TRBJ2-3; D gene: NA; CDR3 protein: CASSLGGWVTDTQYF; CDR3 DNA: TGTGCCAGCAGCTTGGGGGGCTGGGTGACAGATACGCAGTATTTT
V gene: TRBV20-1; clone size: NA; J gene: TRBJ2-1; D gene: TRBD2; CDR3 protein: CSASAGTSGKNEQFF; CDR3 DNA: TGCAGTGCTAGCGCCGGGACTAGCGGGAAGAATGAGCAGTTCTTC
V gene: TRBV19; clone size: many; J gene: TRBJ1-3; D gene: TRBD1; CDR3 protein: CASSGGTGTGNTIYF; CDR3 DNA: TGTGCCAGTAGTGGAGGGACAGGTACTGGAAACACCATATATTTT
V gene: TRBV6-2/TRBV6-3; clone size: many; J gene: TRBJ1-5; D gene: NA; CDR3 protein: CASSYIASGIGGNQPQHF; CDR3 DNA: TGTGCCAGCAGTTACATCGCATCAGGGATCGGGGGCAATCAGCCCCAGCATTTT
V gene: TRBV28; clone size: NA; J gene: TRBJ1-2; D gene: NA; CDR3 protein: CASSTRVGAWYGYTF; CDR3 DNA: TGTGCCAGCAGTACCAGAGTGGGGGCATGGTATGGCTACACCTTC
V gene: TRBV12-3/TRBV12-4; clone size: NA; J gene: TRBJ1-1; D gene: NA; CDR3 protein: CASTPSGPSTEAFF; CDR3 DNA: TGTGCCAGCACCCCCTCTGGACCGAGCACTGAAGCTTTCTTT
V gene: TRBV28; clone size: many; J gene: TRBJ1-2; D gene: NA; CDR3 protein: CASSKQVTYGYTF; CDR3 DNA: TGTGCCAGCAGCAAACAGGTCACCTATGGCTACACCTTC
V gene: TRBV28; clone size: many; J gene: TRBJ2-2; D gene: NA; CDR3 protein: CASKLVNTGELFF; CDR3 DNA: TGTGCCAGCAAATTGGTTAACACCGGGGAGCTGTTTTTT
V gene: TRBV13; clone size: NA; J gene: TRBJ1-3; D gene: TRBD1; CDR3 protein: CASSPAGGGNTIYF; CDR3 DNA: TGTGCCAGCAGCCCGGCAGGGGGAGGAAACACCATATATTTT
V gene: TRBV7-9; clone size: many; J gene: TRBJ2-1; D gene: TRBD2; CDR3 protein: CASSRSGDSYNEQFF; CDR3 DNA: TGTGCCAGCAGCCGAAGCGGGGACTCGTACAATGAGCAGTTCTTC
V gene: TRBV6-1; clone size: NA; J gene: TRBJ1-3; D gene: NA; CDR3 protein: CASRIPMTGWHSGNTIYF; CDR3 DNA: TGTGCCAGCAGAATCCCTATGACAGGCTGGCACTCTGGAAACACCATATATTTT
V gene: TRBV7-2; clone size: many; J gene: TRBJ1-2; D gene: NA; CDR3 protein: CASSLVAGYNYGYTF; CDR3 DNA: TGTGCCAGCAGCTTAGTGGCAGGGTATAACTATGGCTACACCTTC
V gene: TRBV29-1; clone size: many; J gene: TRBJ2-1; D gene: TRBD2; CDR3 protein: CSARGAGGNNEQFF; CDR3 DNA: TGCAGCGCCCGGGGAGCGGGAGGGAACAATGAGCAGTTCTTC
V gene: TRBV19; clone size: NA; J gene: TRBJ2-2; D gene: NA; CDR3 protein: CASSRRVADTGELFF; CDR3 DNA: TGTGCCAGTAGTAGGCGGGTAGCTGACACCGGGGAGCTGTTTTTT
V gene: TRBV24-1; clone size: many; J gene: TRBJ1-2; D gene: NA; CDR3 protein: CATSDGRYGHTF; CDR3 DNA: TGTGCCACCAGTGACGGACGGTATGGCCACACCTTC
V gene: TRBV6-5; clone size: many; J gene: TRBJ2-1; D gene: TRBD1; CDR3 protein: CASSSAGTGKNEQFF; CDR3 DNA: TGTGCCAGCAGTTCCGCCGGGACAGGGAAAAATGAGCAGTTCTTC
V gene: TRBV11-3; clone size: many; J gene: TRBJ2-3; D gene: NA; CDR3 protein: CASSLAAEAADTQYF; CDR3 DNA: TGTGCCAGCAGCTTAGCGGCCGAGGCGGCAGATACGCAGTATTTT
V gene: TRBV25-1; clone size: few; J gene: TRBJ2-2; D gene: NA; CDR3 protein: CASSELQGLGELFF; CDR3 DNA: TGTGCCAGCAGTGAATTACAGGGTCTCGGGGAGCTGTTTTTT
V gene: TRBV14; clone size: few; J gene: TRBJ1-1; D gene: TRBD1; CDR3 protein: CASSQEGQGPEAFF; CDR3 DNA: TGTGCCAGCAGCCAAGAAGGACAGGGGCCTGAAGCTTTCTTT
V gene: TRBV2; clone size: many; J gene: TRBJ1-6; D gene: NA; CDR3 protein: CASSGQGSRSPLHF; CDR3 DNA: TGTGCCAGCAGTGGGCAGGGTAGTCGTTCACCCCTCCACTTT
V gene: TRBV5-8; clone size: NA; J gene: TRBJ2-5; D gene: NA; CDR3 protein: CASSLSAAIMAETQYF; CDR3 DNA: TGTGCCAGCAGCTTGTCGGCAGCGATTATGGCCGAGACCCAGTACTTC
V gene: TRBV2; clone size: NA; J gene: TRBJ2-7; D gene: TRBD1; CDR3 protein: CASTHPRGQPYEQYF; CDR3 DNA: TGTGCCAGCACCCACCCTAGGGGACAGCCCTACGAGCAGTACTTC
V gene: TRBV24-1; clone size: few; J gene: TRBJ2-7; D gene: NA; CDR3 protein: CATSDPSGIPYEQYF; CDR3 DNA: TGTGCCACCAGTGATCCCTCCGGAATCCCCTACGAGCAGTACTTC
V gene: TRBV28; clone size: NA; J gene: TRBJ2-7; D gene: TRBD2; CDR3 protein: CATSGGESYEQYF; CDR3 DNA: TGTGCCACCAGTGGGGGGGAGTCCTACGAGCAGTACTTC
V gene: TRBV7-2; clone size: many; J gene: TRBJ2-3; D gene: TRBD2; CDR3 protein: CASSGGGLAGVDTQYF; CDR3 DNA: TGTGCCAGCAGCGGAGGGGGGCTAGCGGGAGTAGATACGCAGTATTTT
V gene: TRBV5-1; clone size: many; J gene: TRBJ2-3; D gene: NA; CDR3 protein: CATPDETDTQYF; CDR3 DNA: TGCGCCACCCCGGACGAGACAGATACGCAGTATTTT
V gene: TRBV27; clone size: many; J gene: TRBJ2-7; D gene: NA; CDR3 protein: CASSLSIGTGLYEQYF; CDR3 DNA: TGTGCCAGCAGTTTATCGATAGGGACTGGACTCTACGAGCAGTACTTC
V gene: TRBV19; clone size: many; J gene: TRBJ2-4; D gene: NA; CDR3 protein: CASSPRESFGKYF; CDR3 DNA: TGTGCCAGTAGTCCTCGGGAGAGCTTTGGAAAGTACTTC
V gene: TRBV15; clone size: many; J gene: TRBJ1-4; D gene: NA; CDR3 protein: CATSRDWAGEKLFF; CDR3 DNA: TGTGCCACCAGCAGAGATTGGGCAGGGGAAAAACTGTTTTTT
V gene: TRBV10-3; clone size: many; J gene: TRBJ2-5; D gene: TRBD1; CDR3 protein: CAISESGQGPSGETQYF; CDR3 DNA: TGTGCCATCAGTGAGTCCGGACAGGGGCCCTCGGGAGAGACCCAGTACTTC
V gene: TRBV6-1; clone size: many; J gene: TRBJ2-1; D gene: TRBD1; CDR3 protein: CASRYDRVSSYNEQFF; CDR3 DNA: TGTGCCAGCAGATACGACAGGGTCAGCTCCTACAATGAGCAGTTCTTC
V gene: TRBV2; clone size: many; J gene: TRBJ1-4; D gene: NA; CDR3 protein: CASSGWTAINEKLFF; CDR3 DNA: TGTGCCAGCAGTGGGTGGACGGCAATTAATGAAAAACTGTTTTTT
V gene: TRBV15; clone size: many; J gene: TRBJ1-5; D gene: NA; CDR3 protein: CATSRDSRGGNQPQHF; CDR3 DNA: TGTGCCACCAGCAGAGATAGTAGGGGCGGCAATCAGCCCCAGCATTTT
V gene: TRBV4-2; clone size: NA; J gene: TRBJ2-7; D gene: NA; CDR3 protein: CASSPPQKYEQYF; CDR3 DNA: TGTGCCAGCAGCCCGCCGCAGAAATACGAGCAGTACTTC
V gene: TRBV29-1; clone size: few; J gene: TRBJ2-1; D gene: NA; CDR3 protein: CSFRPASYNEQFF; CDR3 DNA: TGCAGCTTCCGGCCAGCTTCCTACAATGAGCAGTTCTTC
V gene: TRBV12-3/TRBV12-4; clone size: few; J gene: TRBJ1-2; D gene: NA; CDR3 protein: CASTGVGIGGYTF; CDR3 DNA: TGTGCCAGCACCGGGGTGGGGATCGGTGGCTACACCTTC
V gene: TRBV5-1; clone size: many; J gene: TRBJ2-2; D gene: NA; CDR3 protein: CASSPRVAIDTGELFF; CDR3 DNA: TGTGCCAGCAGCCCCCGAGTCGCAATCGACACCGGGGAGCTGTTTTTT